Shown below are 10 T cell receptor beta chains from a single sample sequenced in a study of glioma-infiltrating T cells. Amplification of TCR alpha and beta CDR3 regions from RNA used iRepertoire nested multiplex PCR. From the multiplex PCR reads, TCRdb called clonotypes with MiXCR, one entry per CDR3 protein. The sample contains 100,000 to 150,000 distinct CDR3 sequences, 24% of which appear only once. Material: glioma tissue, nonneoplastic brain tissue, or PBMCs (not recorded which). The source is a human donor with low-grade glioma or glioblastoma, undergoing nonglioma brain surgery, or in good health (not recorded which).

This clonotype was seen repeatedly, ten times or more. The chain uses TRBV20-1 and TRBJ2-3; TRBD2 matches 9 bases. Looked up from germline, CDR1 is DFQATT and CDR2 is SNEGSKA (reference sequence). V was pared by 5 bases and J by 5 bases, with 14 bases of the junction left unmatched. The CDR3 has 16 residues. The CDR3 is CSAERKAGGQQDTQYF. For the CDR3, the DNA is TGCAGTGCTGAGAGGAAGGCGGGGGGGCAGCAAGATACGCAGTATTTT.

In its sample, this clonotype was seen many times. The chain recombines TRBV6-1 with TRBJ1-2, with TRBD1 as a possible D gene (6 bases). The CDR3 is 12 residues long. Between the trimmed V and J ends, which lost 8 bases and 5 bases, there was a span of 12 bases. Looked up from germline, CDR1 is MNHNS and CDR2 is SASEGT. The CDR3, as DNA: TGTGCCAGCTCCACAGGGAGGTATGGCTACACCTTC. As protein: CASSTGRYGYTF.

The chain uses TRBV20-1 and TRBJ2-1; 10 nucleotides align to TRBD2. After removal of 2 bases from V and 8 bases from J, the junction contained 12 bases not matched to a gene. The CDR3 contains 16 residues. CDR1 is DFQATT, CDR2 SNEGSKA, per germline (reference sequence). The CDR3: CSARKESGGDGDEQFF. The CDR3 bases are TGCAGTGCTAGAAAGGAAAGCGGGGGGGATGGGGATGAGCAGTTCTTC.

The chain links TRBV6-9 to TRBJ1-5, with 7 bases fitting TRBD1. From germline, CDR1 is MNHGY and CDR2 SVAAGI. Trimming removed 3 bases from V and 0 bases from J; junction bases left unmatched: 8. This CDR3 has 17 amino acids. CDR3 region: CASSYRQGRNSNQPQHF. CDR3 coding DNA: TGTGCCAGCAGTTACCGACAGGGCCGAAATAGCAATCAGCCCCAGCATTTT.

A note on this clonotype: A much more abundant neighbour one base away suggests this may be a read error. The chain's CDR3 is CASSLGSQYNEQFF. CDR3 DNA sequence: TGTGCCAGCAGCTTGGGGTCTCAATACAATGAGCAGTTCTTC. The V and J genes are TRBV7-2 and TRBJ2-1, with D unclear. The V gene's germline CDR1 is SGHTA and CDR2 FQGNSA. V shed 3 bases and J shed 4 bases, with 10 bases lying between them. The CDR3 is made up of 14 amino acids.

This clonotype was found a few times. The CDR3 DNA sequence: TGTGCCAGCAGTTTATGGGAGGGGGCAGAAGCTTTCTTT. Translation: CASSLWEGAEAFF. The chain combines TRBV12-3 or TRBV12-4 with TRBJ1-1; 7 bases match TRBD1. This CDR3 has 13 residues. V gave up 2 bases and J gave up 8 bases; unmatched junction bases: 5.

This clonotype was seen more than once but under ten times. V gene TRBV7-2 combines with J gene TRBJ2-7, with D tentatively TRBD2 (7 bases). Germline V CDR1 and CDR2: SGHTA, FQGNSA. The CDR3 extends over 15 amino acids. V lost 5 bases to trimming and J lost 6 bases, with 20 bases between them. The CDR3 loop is CASSPRGGGGAEQYV. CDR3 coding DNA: TGTGCCAGCAGCCCCCGAGGAGGGGGGGGGGCCGAGCAGTACGTC.

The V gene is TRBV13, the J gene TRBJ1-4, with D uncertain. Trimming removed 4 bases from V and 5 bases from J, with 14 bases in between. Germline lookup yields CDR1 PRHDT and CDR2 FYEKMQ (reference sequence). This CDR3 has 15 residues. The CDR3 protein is CASSSLARENEKLFF. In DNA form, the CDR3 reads TGTGCCAGCAGCTCATTGGCTAGGGAAAATGAAAAACTGTTTTTT.

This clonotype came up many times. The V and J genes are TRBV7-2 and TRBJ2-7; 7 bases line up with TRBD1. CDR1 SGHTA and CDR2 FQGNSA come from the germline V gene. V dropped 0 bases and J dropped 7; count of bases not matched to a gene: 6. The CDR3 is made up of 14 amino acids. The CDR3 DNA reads TGTGCCAGCAGCTTAGCGCTCAGGGGACAGGAGCAGTACGTC. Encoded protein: CASSLALRGQEQYV.

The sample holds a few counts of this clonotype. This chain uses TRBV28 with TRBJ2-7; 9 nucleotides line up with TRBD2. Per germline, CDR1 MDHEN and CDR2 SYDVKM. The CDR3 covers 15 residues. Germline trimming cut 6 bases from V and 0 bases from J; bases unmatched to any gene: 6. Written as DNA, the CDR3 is TGTGCCAGCAGGCCCCATAGCGGGAGCTCCTACGAGCAGTACGTC. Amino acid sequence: CASRPHSGSSYEQYV.